This T cell receptor beta chain was found in a study of identical twins. This clonotype was observed a few times. Antigen unknown. The CDR3 is made up of 16 amino acids. CDR1 SQVTM and CDR2 ANQGSEA come from the germline V gene. Between the trimmed V and J ends, which lost 1 base and 0 bases, there was a span of 13 bases. Overall study results and limits: Models came in too low on out-of-frame TCR alpha sharing in monozygotic twins. The degree of excess twin sharing was weaker in beta out-of-frame sequences. These conclusions were based on statistical analysis (cross-sectional, not following the same donors).

From the 5' RACE reads, TCRdb called clonotypes with MiXCR, one entry per CDR3 protein. Of about 430,000 distinct CDR3 sequences in the sample, approximately 17% were seen once. Input material: naive T cells sorted from blood. The V call is TRBV29-1, the J call TRBJ2-1; tentatively, D is TRBD2 (6 bases). The clonotype originates from a man between 45 and 60 years old in good health. CDR3 coding DNA: TGCAGCGTTGAAGTAGGCCCGCGGGGCTCCTACAATGAGCAGTTCTTC. It codes for CSVEVGPRGSYNEQFF.